What follows are 2 T cell receptor beta chains derived from one specimen sequenced in a study of vaccination and CD4 T cells after COVID-19. Sequence data for DNA of cultured CD4+ T cells were generated by the Oncomine TCR Beta short-read assay. Each CDR3 protein is one row after TCRdb ran MiXCR on the PCR reads. The table lists 20,000 or so distinct CDR3 sequences, approximately 53% of them singletons. Their specific antigens are unknown. Indicated treatment: roughly nine-day PBMC culture with coronavirus spike peptide pools or control peptides (ViraFEST assay). The specimen was CD4+ T cells from blood, cultured in vitro. Every receptor here comes from a human donor who had recovered from COVID-19.

The gene calls are TRBV19 and TRBJ1-5; perhaps TRBD1 as D (6 bases). CDR1 is LNHDA and CDR2 is SQIVND in the germline V gene (reference sequence). V was clipped by 4 bases and J by 2 bases, with 12 bases between them. CDR3 length: 15 residues. The CDR3 DNA reads as TGTGCCAGTAGTAATCAGGGGCAGGGCAATCAGCCCCAGCATTTT. It encodes CASSNQGQGNQPQHF.

The V gene is TRBV28, the J gene TRBJ1-6, with 7 bases that match TRBD1. This CDR3 spans 15 amino acids. Germline CDR1 is MDHEN and CDR2 is SYDVKM. Losses at the gene ends were 6 bases for V and 3 bases for J; bases not matched to a gene: 5. CDR3 nucleotide sequence: TGTGCCAGCAGCAGTGGACAGGTCTATAATTCACCCCTCCACTTT. Translating it yields CASSSGQVYNSPLHF.